The subject of this entry is one T cell receptor (beta chain). Germline CDR1 reads LNHNV; CDR2 reads YYDKDF (reference sequence). The CDR3 covers 15 residues. Trimming removed 0 bases from V and 6 bases from J; junction bases left unmatched: 5. These data come from a study of blood T cell repertoires in COVID-19. The repertoire was sequenced with immunoSEQ multiplex PCR; TCRdb's copy has only in-frame clones and lacks some. The sample lists about 220,000 clones, 70% to 85% occurring once. The V gene is TRBV15, the J gene TRBJ2-7; 10 bases match TRBD1. The receptor's source is a woman aged 55 to 70 who had recovered from COVID-19. The source material was PBMCs or T cells enriched from blood (not recorded which). The CDR3: CATSRDGGTGAEQYF. CDR3 nucleotide sequence: TGTGCCACCAGCAGAGATGGCGGGACAGGGGCCGAGCAGTACTTC.